This TCR beta chain was recovered during a study of T cells after yellow fever vaccination. The overall study: Preparing low-cell-number fractions relied on SMART-Seq v4 Ultra Low Input.

Looked up from germline, CDR1 is SGHRS and CDR2 is YFSETQ. V dropped 3 bases and J dropped 1 base, with 8 bases sitting between them. The CDR3 spans 13 residues. Each CDR3 protein is one row after TCRdb ran MiXCR on the 5' RACE reads. The sample carries 400,000 to 650,000 distinct CDR3 sequences, 21% recorded once. Findings and caveats of the study: A large majority of primary-vaccination clones showed up again after the booster (just under 97% CD4, around 90% CD8).

This clonotype appeared a few times. Its antigen is currently unknown. This clonotype originated in a man between 18 and 35 years old who received the YFV17D yellow fever vaccine. The chain couples TRBV5-1 to TRBJ2-7, with a possible D match to TRBD1 (6 bases). The sample was PBMCs, taken about 20 days after the first yellow fever vaccination. As DNA, the CDR3 is TGCGCCAGCAGCTGGACAGCTTCCTACGAGCAGTACTTC. Its protein is CASSWTASYEQYF.